These 13 T cell receptor beta chains came from one sample sequenced in a study of cytomegalovirus exposure and HLA in healthy donors. This PCR relied on a set of 60 Vbeta primers and 13 Jbeta primers. TCRdb's copy holds only in-frame clones and misses some; the assay was immunoSEQ multiplex PCR. The sample lists more than 100,000 clones, around 80% occurring once. Specimen: PBMCs. The source is a man aged 50 to 60 in good health and CMV-seronegative.

The chain joins TRBV7-3 to TRBJ2-1; 8 bases agree with TRBD2. V shed 3 bases and J 4 bases; nucleotides not matched to a gene: 11. The germline V gene encodes CDR1 SGHTA and CDR2 FQGTGA. The CDR3 has 17 amino acids. CDR3 nucleotide sequence: TGTGCCAGCAGCTTTATCACTAGCGGAGCTCCGTACAATGAGCAGTTCTTC. Translating it yields CASSFITSGAPYNEQFF.

The J gene is TRBJ2-7, the V gene TRBV5-4; a weak D match, TRBD2 (6 bases). This CDR3 region has 16 residues. Germline CDR1 and CDR2: SGHNT and YYREEE (reference sequence). V was clipped by 0 bases and J by 2 bases, with 15 bases between them. CDR3 loop: CASSLDGGMGAYEQYF. The CDR3 nucleotides read TGTGCCAGCAGCTTGGATGGGGGGATGGGGGCCTACGAGCAGTACTTC.

This clone showed up just a few times. The V gene is TRBV6-6, the J gene TRBJ2-7; 8 bases fit TRBD1. The CDR3 has 15 amino acids. From germline, CDR1 is MNHNY and CDR2 SVGAGI (reference sequence). V shed 5 bases and J 7 bases; nucleotides not matched to a gene: 13. CDR3 region: CASSTHRGASGEQYF. As DNA, the CDR3 is TGTGCCAGCAGTACTCACAGGGGGGCCTCGGGTGAGCAGTACTTC.

The CDR3 DNA is TGTGCCAGCAGCCAATCAACAGGGGGCTTTCGAGAGACCCAGTACTTC. This codes for CASSQSTGGFRETQYF. The V gene is TRBV16, the J gene TRBJ2-5; 9 bases are shared with TRBD1. The V gene's germline CDR1 is KGHSY and CDR2 FQNENV. This CDR3 is built from 16 residues. The V and J ends lost 0 bases and 4 bases, in that order; junction bases with no gene match: 6.

V gene TRBV9 combines with J gene TRBJ2-7; 7 bases agree with TRBD1. The CDR3 length is 14 residues. V lost 2 bases, J lost 4 bases, and 6 bases stayed unmatched. Germline lookup yields CDR1 SGDLS and CDR2 YYNGEE. This CDR3 reads CASSVGTVPYEQYF. CDR3 nucleotides: TGTGCCAGCAGCGTCGGGACAGTACCTTACGAGCAGTACTTC.

The rearrangement links TRBV7-2 to TRBJ1-2, with 10 bases fitting TRBD1. This CDR3 is 15 amino acids long. Germline trimming cut 5 bases from V and 7 bases from J; bases unmatched to any gene: 10. The germline gives CDR1 SGHTA, CDR2 FQGNSA. CDR3: CASSPSGTGVCGYTF. The CDR3 DNA reads TGTGCCAGCAGCCCGTCCGGGACAGGGGTGTGTGGCTACACCTTC. Drawing the rest from reference TRBV7-2 and TRBJ1-2, the complete variable domain is GAGVSQSPSNKVTEKGKDVELRCDPISGHTALYWYRQSLGQGLEFLIYFQGNSAPDKSGLPSDRFSAERTGGSVSTLTIQRTQQEDSAVYLCASSPSGTGVCGYTFGSGTRLTVV.

The chain combines TRBV5-4 with TRBJ2-5; 8 nucleotides align to TRBD1. Losses at the gene ends were 4 bases for V and 7 bases for J; bases not matched to a gene: 9. CDR3 length: 14 amino acids. Germline CDR1 and CDR2: SGHNT and YYREEE (reference sequence). The CDR3 is CASSPGQDFGTQYF. CDR3 nucleotides: TGTGCCAGCAGCCCGGGACAGGATTTTGGGACCCAGTACTTC. The full variable domain, with the rest looked up from reference TRBV5-4 and TRBJ2-5, is ETGVTQSPTHLIKTRGQQVTLRCSSQSGHNTVSWYQQALGQGPQFIFQYYREEENGRGNFPPRFSGLQFPNYSSELNVNALELDDSALYLCASSPGQDFGTQYFGPGTRLLVL.

V and J are TRBV27 and TRBJ1-1; a possible D gene is TRBD1 (6 bases). V dropped 0 bases and J dropped 2 bases, with 16 bases sitting between them. Germline assignment: CDR1 MNHEY and CDR2 SMNVEV (reference sequence). CDR3 length: 17 residues. This CDR3 is CASSLSGHRVLNTEAFF. In DNA, the CDR3 is TGTGCCAGCAGTTTATCGGGGCACAGGGTCCTTAACACTGAAGCTTTCTTT.

This chain connects TRBV7-9 to TRBJ1-1; 11 bases match TRBD1. CDR1 and CDR2 (germline): SEHNR, FQNEAQ (reference sequence). Trimming cost V 5 bases and J 5 bases; bases outside gene matches: 7. The CDR3 totals 15 residues. The CDR3 protein is CASSPGQGAWTEAFF. The DNA of the CDR3 is TGTGCCAGCAGCCCCGGACAGGGGGCTTGGACTGAAGCTTTCTTT.

Points on this clone: The sample has other DNA sequences that encode this CDR3 too. V and J are TRBV7-2 and TRBJ2-7; 11 bases fit TRBD1. The CDR3 has 14 residues. Germline CDR1 is SGHTA and CDR2 is FQGNSA. Germline trimming cut 5 bases from V and 2 bases from J; bases unmatched to any gene: 2. The CDR3 region is CASSRGQGAYEQYF. The CDR3 bases are TGTGCCAGCAGCCGGGGACAGGGGGCCTACGAGCAGTACTTC.

The rearrangement joins TRBV7-6 to TRBJ2-2; TRBD2 agrees at 10 bases. The length of the CDR3 is 16 residues. After removal of 4 bases from V and 1 base from J, the junction contained 3 bases not matched to a gene. Germline assignment: CDR1 SGHVS and CDR2 FNYEAQ. CDR3 sequence: CASSSRTSGNTGELFF. In DNA, the CDR3 is TGTGCCAGCAGCTCCCGGACTAGCGGGAACACCGGGGAGCTGTTTTTT.

Only one count was recorded for this clone. The chain uses TRBV19 and TRBJ1-2; D is possibly TRBD1 (5 bases). The CDR3 sequence is 17 residues long. The V gene's germline CDR1 is LNHDA and CDR2 SQIVND (reference sequence). V shed 2 bases and J shed 3 bases, with 19 bases lying between them. The CDR3 bases are TGTGCCAGTAGTATACAGGGTAGGCCTTTGATGGACTATGGCTACACCTTC. Amino acid sequence: CASSIQGRPLMDYGYTF. Full variable domain (missing parts from reference TRBV19 and TRBJ1-2): DGGITQSPKYLFRKEGQNVTLSCEQNLNHDAMYWYRQDPGQGLRLIYYSQIVNDFQKGDIAEGYSVSREKKESFPLTVTSAQKNPTAFYLCASSIQGRPLMDYGYTFGSGTRLTVV.

The chain couples TRBV28 to TRBJ2-6, with D maybe TRBD1 (5 bases). V lost 1 base, J lost 12 bases, and 7 bases lay in between. The CDR3 has 12 amino acids. Germline V CDR1 and CDR2: MDHEN, SYDVKM. The CDR3 is CASSLSGRVLTF. The CDR3 nucleotides read TGTGCCAGCAGTTTATCAGGGCGCGTCCTGACTTTC.